The TCR beta chain described here comes from a study of T cells in Graves' hyperthyroidism and ophthalmopathy. This clonotype appeared once. Its antigen is still unknown. Findings and caveats of the study: Ophthalmopathy, which appeared later, was predicted by the model a median about 6.8 months before onset. Also found in blood were most expanded thyroid clonotypes above 0.001.

The CDR3 has 14 amino acids. V was cut by 4 bases and J by 10 bases, with 17 bases left in between. Germline CDR1 reads LNHDA; CDR2 reads SQIVND (reference sequence). There were TCR beta CDR3 regions amplified from RNA transcripts. With the HTBI primer set, the TCR CDR3 went through a first round of RT-PCR. MiXCR, applied by TCRdb to the multiplex PCR reads, yields one record per CDR3 protein. Of hundreds of thousands of distinct CDR3 sequences listed, 38% are singletons. This TCR came from a man between 18 and 35 years old with Graves' hyperthyroidism. The chain is built from TRBV19 and TRBJ1-5; TRBD1 is a possible D gene (5 bases). The sequencing sample was made of blood. CDR3 in amino acids: CASSRDGRDSPQHF. In DNA, the CDR3 is TGTGCCAGTAGTAGGGACGGGAGGGATTCACCCCAGCATTTT.